These T cell receptor beta chains were read from a single sample in a study of shared clonotypes between healthy human individuals. Assay: immunoSEQ multiplex PCR; the TCRdb copy retains only in-frame clones and omits some. The profile shows about 120,000 clones, over 65% of them singletons. Input material: memory CD8+ T cells sorted from blood. These receptors came from a woman under 40 in good health. The CDR3 runs from the conserved cysteine through the conserved F or W. Fields, in order: V gene, clone size, D gene, J gene, CDR3 protein, CDR3 DNA. A D gene is named only where the DNA matches it firmly. Rows give clone size only sometimes, using once, few, many, or a class for an expanded clone.

V gene: TRBV4-1; clone size: .; D gene: TRBD1; J gene: TRBJ1-2; CDR3 protein: CASSQGRLGQAHYGYTF; CDR3 DNA: TGCGCCAGCAGCCAGGGGCGTTTAGGACAGGCCCACTATGGCTACACCTTC
V gene: TRBV2; clone size: .; D gene: TRBD2; J gene: TRBJ2-5; CDR3 protein: CASSVAGGRETQYF; CDR3 DNA: TGTGCCAGCAGTGTCGCGGGAGGGCGAGAGACCCAGTACTTC
V gene: TRBV5-6; clone size: .; D gene: .; J gene: TRBJ1-5; CDR3 protein: CASSFSDSNQPQHF; CDR3 DNA: TGTGCCAGCAGCTTCTCCGATAGCAATCAGCCCCAGCATTTT
V gene: TRBV7-9; clone size: .; D gene: TRBD1; J gene: TRBJ1-3; CDR3 protein: CASSRWTGGFGNTIYF; CDR3 DNA: TGTGCCAGCAGCCGCTGGACAGGGGGCTTTGGAAACACCATATATTTT
V gene: TRBV11-2; clone size: .; D gene: .; J gene: TRBJ2-3; CDR3 protein: CASSLARETQYF; CDR3 DNA: TGTGCCAGCAGCTTAGCACGGGAAACGCAGTATTTT
V gene: TRBV2; clone size: .; D gene: TRBD2; J gene: TRBJ2-1; CDR3 protein: CASRTLAGFNYEQFF; CDR3 DNA: TGTGCCAGCAGGACACTAGCGGGATTCAACTATGAGCAGTTCTTC
V gene: TRBV5-6; clone size: .; D gene: .; J gene: TRBJ1-1; CDR3 protein: CASSMTTENTEAFF; CDR3 DNA: TGTGCCAGCAGCATGACTACCGAGAACACTGAAGCTTTCTTT
V gene: TRBV6-1; clone size: many; D gene: TRBD2; J gene: TRBJ2-1; CDR3 protein: CASSETSGDYNEQFF; CDR3 DNA: TGTGCCAGCAGTGAAACTAGCGGGGACTACAATGAGCAGTTCTTC
V gene: TRBV25-1; clone size: once; D gene: TRBD2; J gene: TRBJ2-1; CDR3 protein: CASSGANSGRAYNEQFF; CDR3 DNA: TGTGCCAGCAGTGGGGCGAATAGCGGGAGGGCCTACAATGAGCAGTTCTTC
V gene: TRBV5-1; clone size: .; D gene: TRBD2; J gene: TRBJ2-7; CDR3 protein: CASSPVTAGTYEQYF; CDR3 DNA: TGCGCCAGCAGTCCCGTGACAGCGGGGACCTACGAGCAGTACTTC
V gene: TRBV6-1; clone size: .; D gene: TRBD1; J gene: TRBJ2-1; CDR3 protein: CASSEATGGPWEQFF; CDR3 DNA: TGTGCCAGCAGTGAAGCGACAGGGGGTCCTTGGGAGCAGTTCTTC
V gene: TRBV7-6; clone size: few; D gene: TRBD2; J gene: TRBJ2-1; CDR3 protein: CASSNSGRSSYNEQFF; CDR3 DNA: TGTGCCAGCAGCAATAGCGGGAGGAGCTCCTACAATGAGCAGTTCTTC
V gene: TRBV7-8; clone size: .; D gene: .; J gene: TRBJ2-7; CDR3 protein: CASSKPGPNEQYF; CDR3 DNA: TGTGCCAGCAGTAAACCGGGGCCTAACGAGCAGTACTTC
V gene: TRBV27; clone size: .; D gene: TRBD1; J gene: TRBJ2-6; CDR3 protein: CASSLARPGTGPTGANVLTF; CDR3 DNA: TGTGCCAGCAGTTTAGCCCGCCCCGGGACAGGCCCCACGGGGGCCAACGTCCTGACTTTC
V gene: TRBV30; clone size: .; D gene: .; J gene: TRBJ2-1; CDR3 protein: CAWSVLTSEQFF; CDR3 DNA: TGTGCCTGGAGTGTACTTACCAGTGAGCAGTTCTTC
V gene: TRBV27; clone size: .; D gene: .; J gene: TRBJ2-1; CDR3 protein: CASTDLASYNEQFF; CDR3 DNA: TGTGCCAGCACCGACCTAGCATCCTACAATGAGCAGTTCTTC
V gene: TRBV10-3; clone size: .; D gene: TRBD2; J gene: TRBJ2-7; CDR3 protein: CAISLAVGIYEQYF; CDR3 DNA: TGTGCCATCTCCCTAGCGGTGGGTATCTACGAGCAGTACTTC
V gene: TRBV25-1; clone size: .; D gene: .; J gene: TRBJ2-4; CDR3 protein: CASSEDGGGMPTKNIQYF; CDR3 DNA: TGTGCCAGCAGTGAGGATGGCGGAGGGATGCCTACTAAAAACATTCAGTACTTC
V gene: TRBV10-3; clone size: .; D gene: TRBD2; J gene: TRBJ2-7; CDR3 protein: CAISDPTSGSNHEQYF; CDR3 DNA: TGTGCCATCAGTGATCCGACTAGCGGGAGCAACCACGAGCAGTACTTC
V gene: TRBV6-5; clone size: .; D gene: .; J gene: TRBJ2-1; CDR3 protein: CASSYVSSYNEQFF; CDR3 DNA: TGTGCCAGCAGTTACGTAAGCTCCTACAATGAGCAGTTCTTC
V gene: TRBV5-1; clone size: .; D gene: TRBD2; J gene: TRBJ2-1; CDR3 protein: CASSLATSGSFYNEQFF; CDR3 DNA: TGCGCCAGCAGCTTGGCAACTAGCGGGAGTTTCTACAATGAGCAGTTCTTC
V gene: TRBV7-6; clone size: .; D gene: .; J gene: TRBJ2-7; CDR3 protein: CASSLGNRYEQYF; CDR3 DNA: TGTGCCAGCAGCTTGGGGAATCGCTACGAGCAGTACTTC